This T cell receptor beta chain originates from a study of T cell responses to AZD1222 COVID-19 vaccine. Regarding the study as a whole: Reports indicate that nearly half of spike-specific TCRs are directed at unmutated variant regions. Repertoire sampling happened only post peak T cell response.

On this clone: Its antigen is unidentified.

Repertoires were generated with immunoSEQ multiplex PCR, while TCRdb's copy carries only in-frame clones and drops some. Of over 130,000 clones detected, about nine tenths appear once; the ten largest clones hold about 1.5%. Second doses were pooled across both intervals (about 4 or about 12 weeks). There are 16 residues in the CDR3. The V gene's germline CDR1 is KGHSH and CDR2 LQKENI. The V end lost 3 bases, the J end lost 3 bases, and 15 bases lay between the germline ends. The receptor's source is an adult who received the AZD1222 COVID-19 vaccine. The chain is built from TRBV18 and TRBJ1-3, with D perhaps TRBD1 (5 bases). Sequences were derived from peripheral blood, sampled 28 days after the second AZD1222 dose. The CDR3 here is CASSPPPRGGGNTIYF. DNA of the CDR3: TGTGCCAGCTCACCCCCGCCCCGGGGGGGTGGAAACACCATATATTTT.